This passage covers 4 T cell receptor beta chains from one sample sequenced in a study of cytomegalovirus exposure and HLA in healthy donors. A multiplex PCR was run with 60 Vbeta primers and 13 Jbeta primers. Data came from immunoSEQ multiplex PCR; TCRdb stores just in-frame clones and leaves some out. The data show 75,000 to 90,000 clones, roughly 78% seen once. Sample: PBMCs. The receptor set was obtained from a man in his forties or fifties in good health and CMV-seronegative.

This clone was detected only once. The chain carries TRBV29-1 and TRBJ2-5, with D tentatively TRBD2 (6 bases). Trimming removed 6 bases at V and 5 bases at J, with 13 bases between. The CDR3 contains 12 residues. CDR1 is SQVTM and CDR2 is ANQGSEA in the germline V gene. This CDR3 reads CSVGEATETQYF. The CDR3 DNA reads TGCAGCGTGGGGGAGGCGACGGAGACCCAGTACTTC.

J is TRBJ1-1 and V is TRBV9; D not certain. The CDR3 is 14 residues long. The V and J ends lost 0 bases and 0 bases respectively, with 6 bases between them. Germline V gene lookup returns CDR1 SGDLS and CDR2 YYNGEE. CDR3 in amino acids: CASSVATVNTEAFF. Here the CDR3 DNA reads TGTGCCAGCAGCGTAGCTACAGTGAACACTGAAGCTTTCTTT.

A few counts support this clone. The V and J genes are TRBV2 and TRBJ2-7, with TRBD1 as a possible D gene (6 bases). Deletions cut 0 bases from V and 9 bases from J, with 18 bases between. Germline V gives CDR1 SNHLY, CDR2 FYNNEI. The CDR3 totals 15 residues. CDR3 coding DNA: TGTGCCAGCAGTGAAGCGCAGGGGCTCCCTAATGGGCAGTACTTC. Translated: CASSEAQGLPNGQYF.

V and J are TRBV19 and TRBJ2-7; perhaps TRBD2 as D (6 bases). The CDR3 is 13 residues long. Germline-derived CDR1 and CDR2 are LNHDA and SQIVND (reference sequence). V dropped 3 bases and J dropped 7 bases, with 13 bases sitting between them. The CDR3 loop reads CASSIKSGWEQYF. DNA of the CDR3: TGTGCCAGTAGTATTAAAAGCGGGTGGGAGCAGTACTTC.